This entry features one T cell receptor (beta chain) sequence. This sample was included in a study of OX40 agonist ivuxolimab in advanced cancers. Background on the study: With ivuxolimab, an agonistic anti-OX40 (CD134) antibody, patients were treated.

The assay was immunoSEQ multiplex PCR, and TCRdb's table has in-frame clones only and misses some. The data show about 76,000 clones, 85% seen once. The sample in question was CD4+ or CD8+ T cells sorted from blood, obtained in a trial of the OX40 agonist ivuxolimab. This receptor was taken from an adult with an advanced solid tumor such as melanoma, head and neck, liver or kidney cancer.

For the CDR3, the DNA is TGTGCCAGCAGCGTAGGGGATCTCCATTGGGGAGGCTACACCTTC. Translation: CASSVGDLHWGGYTF. The V gene is TRBV9, the J gene TRBJ1-2; D remains unclear. The CDR3 covers 15 residues. V was shortened by 0 bases and J by 8 bases, with 17 bases between the two germline ends. Per germline, CDR1 SGDLS and CDR2 YYNGEE.